The rows below give T cell receptor beta chains drawn from one sample of a study of CD8+CD57+ T cells in acquired aplastic anemia. MiXCR, applied by TCRdb to the reads, yields one record per CDR3 protein. The sample yields 180,000 or so distinct CDR3 sequences, 35% to 50% seen once. Sequencing was carried out using sorted CD4+, CD8+, or CD8+CD57+ T cells (not recorded which) from PBMCs. All receptors derive from a human donor in good health. Both conserved end residues are part of each CDR3. D genes are given only for firm matches. Only part of the rows carry a size: once, few, many, or a class if the clone is expanded.

TGTGCCACCAGCAGAGATTTGGGACAGGGGTTCTACGAGCAGTACTTC	CATSRDLGQGFYEQYF	NA	TRBD1	TRBV15	TRBJ2-7
TGTGCCATCAGTCGGACAGAAAGTTCCTACAATGAGCAGTTCTTC	CAISRTESSYNEQFF	once	NA	TRBV10-3	TRBJ2-1
TGTGCCAGCAGTGAGGGACAGGGGTTTCTCGAGCAGTACTTC	CASSEGQGFLEQYF	NA	TRBD1	TRBV25-1	TRBJ2-7
TGCGCCAGCAGCTTGGACAGTGCCCATTCACCCCTCCACTTT	CASSLDSAHSPLHF	many	NA	TRBV5-1	TRBJ1-6
TGTGCCAGCAGCTTGCTGGGGGGACAAGCCTACGAGCAGTACTTC	CASSLLGGQAYEQYF	NA	NA	TRBV5-6	TRBJ2-7
TGTGCCAGCAGCGCCGGGGTCAACACTGAAGCTTTCTTT	CASSAGVNTEAFF	NA	NA	TRBV7-3	TRBJ1-1
TGTGCCAGCAGTCGGAGCGGGAGACTCACCGGGGAGCTGTTTTTT	CASSRSGRLTGELFF	many	TRBD2	TRBV12-3/TRBV12-4	TRBJ2-2
TGTGCCAGCAGTGAAGGCGGGAGAGATGGTGAGCAGTTCTTC	CASSEGGRDGEQFF	many	TRBD2	TRBV2	TRBJ2-1
TGTGCCAGCAGTGAGGGGCCCGGCCGAGAGACCCAGTACTTC	CASSEGPGRETQYF	many	NA	TRBV6-1	TRBJ2-5
TGCGCCAGCAGTGAGGCTCAGTACAATGAGCAGTTCTTC	CASSEAQYNEQFF	NA	NA	TRBV10-1	TRBJ2-1
TGCAGTGCTAGAGATCGCGGGAACAATCAGCCCCAGCATTTT	CSARDRGNNQPQHF	NA	NA	TRBV20-1	TRBJ1-5
TGTGCCACCAGTCATGGACAGGGAGTTCAGCCCCAGCATTTT	CATSHGQGVQPQHF	many	TRBD1	TRBV24-1	TRBJ1-5
TGTGCCAGCAGTTTAAGACAGGCGGCGAACACTGAAGCTTTCTTT	CASSLRQAANTEAFF	NA	NA	TRBV19	TRBJ1-1
TGCAGCGGGGCTCACGAGACCCAGTACTTC	CSGAHETQYF	few	NA	TRBV29-1	TRBJ2-5
TGTGCCAGCAGTGAATGGGCGGGAGAGTCCTACGAGCAGTACTTC	CASSEWAGESYEQYF	few	TRBD2	TRBV25-1	TRBJ2-7
TGTGCCAGCAGCAGGGGCGGCAATCAGCCCCAGCATTTT	CASSRGGNQPQHF	NA	NA	TRBV7-8	TRBJ1-5
TGTGCCAGCAGTGTTGGACAAACACTGCCAGCTTTCTTT	CASSVGQTLPAFF	NA	NA	TRBV2	TRBJ1-1
TGCAGTGCTAGATGGGCTAGCGGGAGGCTTGGGGCCGAGGATCTGTTTTTT	CSARWASGRLGAEDLFF	once	TRBD2	TRBV20-1	TRBJ2-2
TGTGCCAGCAGCTTTGGACCGGATGGCTACACCTTC	CASSFGPDGYTF	NA	NA	TRBV3-1	TRBJ1-2
TGCGCCAGCAGCTTGTCGGGCGCAGATACGCAGTATTTT	CASSLSGADTQYF	NA	NA	TRBV5-1	TRBJ2-3
TGTGCCAGCAGCTTTTCCGGGACTAGCGGGGGGGATGAGCAGTTCTTC	CASSFSGTSGGDEQFF	NA	TRBD2	TRBV5-4	TRBJ2-1
TGCAGTGCTAGAGGGGGGCAGGGTTGGGAGACCCAGTACTTC	CSARGGQGWETQYF	NA	NA	TRBV20-1	TRBJ2-5
TGCAGCGTCCAAGTAGGGACAGTTTCCTCCTACGAGCAGTACTTC	CSVQVGTVSSYEQYF	NA	TRBD1	TRBV29-1	TRBJ2-7
TGTGCCAGCAGCTTGGGGAAGTCACCCCTCCACTTT	CASSLGKSPLHF	NA	NA	TRBV5-8	TRBJ1-6
TGCAGTGCTAGAGACCCGGCAGCGGGAGGAACCTACGAGCAGTACTTC	CSARDPAAGGTYEQYF	NA	TRBD2	TRBV20-1	TRBJ2-7
TGTGCCAGCCAGCCGGGCCAGATAAACACCGGGGAGCTGTTTTTT	CASQPGQINTGELFF	many	NA	TRBV25-1	TRBJ2-2
TGCAGCGTTGAATGGGGATCTAGCGGGAGGAGTGAGCAGTTCTTC	CSVEWGSSGRSEQFF	many	TRBD2	TRBV29-1	TRBJ2-1
TGTGCCAGCAGCTTAGGGGACAGTAGCAATCAGCCCCAGCATTTT	CASSLGDSSNQPQHF	many	TRBD1	TRBV7-9	TRBJ1-5